The next 23 T cell receptor beta chains were all read from a single sample in a study of T cell responses to AZD1222 COVID-19 vaccine. Generated by immunoSEQ multiplex PCR, the TCRdb table keeps only in-frame clones and is missing some. The sample includes around 60,000 clones, around 85% of them seen just once. The sequencing here drew on peripheral blood, taken 28 days after the second AZD1222 dose. Receptor source: an adult who received the AZD1222 COVID-19 vaccine.

The V and J genes are TRBV4-2 and TRBJ2-1; 9 positions match TRBD1. The CDR3 has 19 residues. V gave up 4 bases and J gave up 4 bases; unmatched junction bases: 17. Germline CDR1 LGHNA, CDR2 YNFKEQ. The chain's CDR3 is CASSLRPGTGTVSYNEQFF. In nucleotides, the CDR3 is TGTGCCAGCAGCCTCCGTCCCGGGACAGGGACGGTTAGTTACAATGAGCAGTTCTTC.

CDR3 sequence: CASSPLVGGFTDTQYF. CDR3 nucleotides: TGTGCCAGCTCACCGTTAGTCGGGGGTTTCACAGATACGCAGTATTTT. The genes are TRBV18 and TRBJ2-3; possible D gene TRBD2, 6 bases. The V end was cut by 3 bases, the J end by 2 bases, with 15 bases between. This CDR3 is 16 amino acids long. Germline CDR1 and CDR2: KGHSH and LQKENI. The full variable domain, in which reference TRBV18 and TRBJ2-3 provide the parts outside the CDR3, is NAGVMQNPRHLVRRRGQEARLRCSPMKGHSHVYWYRQLPEEGLKFMVYLQKENIIDESGMPKERFSAEFPKEGPSILRIQQVVRGDSAAYFCASSPLVGGFTDTQYFGPGTRLTVL.

This chain joins TRBV6-2 or TRBV6-3 and TRBJ2-1; D possibly uses TRBD1 or TRBD2 (6 bases each). Germline V gives CDR1 MNHEY, CDR2 SVGEGT. Trimming removed 5 bases from V and 15 bases from J, with 17 bases in between. The CDR3 runs 12 residues. The CDR3 DNA reads as TGTGCCAGCAGTACCGGGGGCCTAACAAGGTTCTTC. Residues: CASSTGGLTRFF.

The rearrangement joins TRBV11-1 to TRBJ2-7; D is possibly TRBD1 (5 bases). Germline-derived CDR1 and CDR2 are SGHAT and FQDESV (reference sequence). The CDR3 has 13 amino acids. The V end was cut by 3 bases, the J end by 4 bases, with 10 bases between. The CDR3 nucleotides are TGTGCCAGCAGCTTTTCGCAGGGTTACGAGCAGTACTTC. This gives the protein CASSFSQGYEQYF.

The rearrangement uses TRBV7-9 and TRBJ1-4; D gene unclear. The germline V gene encodes CDR1 SEHNR and CDR2 FQNEAQ (reference sequence). The V gene lost 4 bases and the J gene lost 6 bases, with 9 bases spanning the gap. This CDR3 region has 13 residues. CDR3 nucleotides: TGTGCCAGCAGCTCTGGCCTGTATGAAAAACTGTTTTTT. Amino acids: CASSSGLYEKLFF.

V usage is TRBV19 and J usage is TRBJ2-3; TRBD2 matches at 9 bases. V was clipped by 5 bases and J by 0 bases; unmatched bases: 6. Germline lookup yields CDR1 LNHDA and CDR2 SQIVND (reference sequence). The CDR3 length is 16 residues. In nucleotides, the CDR3 is TGTGCCAGTAGTCGCGGGGGGGTCGCTAGCACAGATACGCAGTATTTT. It specifies CASSRGGVASTDTQYF.

This rearrangement joins TRBV4-3 to TRBJ2-1, with unresolved D. V gave up 1 base and J gave up 8 bases, with 15 bases separating them. The CDR3 loop spans 15 amino acids. CDR1 LGHNA and CDR2 YSLEER come from the germline V gene. In DNA form, the CDR3 reads TGCGCCAGCAGCCAAGGACCGGAAAGGGTCCATGAGCAGTTCTTC. Its protein is CASSQGPERVHEQFF.

The gene calls are TRBV18 and TRBJ2-1; 12 nucleotides align to TRBD2. The germline V gene has CDR1 KGHSH and CDR2 LQKENI. The CDR3 covers 14 residues. J was trimmed by 16 bases and V by 0 bases; bases with no gene match: 7. Here the CDR3 DNA reads TGTGCCAGCTCACCACCCAGACTAGCGGGAGATTTATTCTTC. This translates into CASSPPRLAGDLFF.

This sequence joins TRBV6-5 and TRBJ2-3; TRBD1 matches 7 bases. CDR3 length: 14 amino acids. Trimming cost V 4 bases and J 4 bases; bases outside gene matches: 5. CDR1 MNHEY and CDR2 SVGAGI come from the germline V gene. CDR3 residues: CASSLGQPPDTQYF. CDR3 DNA: TGTGCCAGCAGTTTGGGACAGCCCCCAGATACGCAGTATTTT.

This chain joins TRBV7-3 and TRBJ2-1; 7 positions agree with TRBD2. Looked up from germline, CDR1 is SGHTA and CDR2 is FQGTGA. There are 15 residues in the CDR3. The trim removed 6 bases at V and 3 bases at J, leaving 8 bases unmatched. The CDR3 sequence is CASSERAGNYNEQFF. The CDR3 bases are TGTGCCAGCAGTGAAAGAGCGGGAAACTACAATGAGCAGTTCTTC.

In this sample, this clone turned up once. The chain links TRBV27 to TRBJ1-3; D call uncertain. V was trimmed by 2 bases and J by 4 bases, leaving 12 bases between them. This CDR3 is built from 15 residues. CDR1 is MNHEY, CDR2 SMNVEV, per germline (reference sequence). The CDR3 spells CASSLTAGAGNTIYF. The CDR3 DNA follows: TGTGCCAGCAGTTTAACTGCGGGTGCAGGAAACACCATATATTTT.

The V call is TRBV30, the J call TRBJ2-1; 8 nucleotides line up with TRBD2. Germline V gene data show CDR1 as GTSNPN and CDR2 as SVGIG (reference sequence). V trimming: 1 base; J trimming: 14 bases; junction bases outside the gene matches: 10. This CDR3 region has 13 residues. This CDR3 is CAWSGTSRRGEFF. The CDR3 DNA sequence: TGTGCCTGGAGTGGTACTAGCCGGCGGGGGGAGTTCTTC.

This chain links TRBV7-9 with TRBJ2-1; 7 positions agree with TRBD1. CDR3 length: 17 amino acids. The germline gives CDR1 SEHNR, CDR2 FQNEAQ (reference sequence). V lost 5 bases and J lost 0; bases outside the gene matches: 10. CDR3 DNA: TGTGCCAGCAGCCCCTTCCCGGGACAGAGCTCCTACAATGAGCAGTTCTTC. Its translation is CASSPFPGQSSYNEQFF. The full variable domain, completed using reference TRBV7-9 and TRBJ2-1, is DTGVSQNPRHKITKRGQNVTFRCDPISEHNRLYWYRQTLGQGPEFLTYFQNEAQLEKSRLLSDRFSAERPKGSFSTLEIQRTEQGDSAMYLCASSPFPGQSSYNEQFFGPGTRLTVL.

The chain is built from TRBV19 and TRBJ2-5; D unclear. Trimming took 4 bases from V and 0 from J, leaving 9 bases between them. CDR1 and CDR2 (germline): LNHDA, SQIVND (reference sequence). The CDR3 extends over 14 amino acids. CDR3: CASSTRANQETQYF. CDR3 coding DNA: TGTGCCAGTAGTACCCGGGCAAACCAAGAGACCCAGTACTTC.

The DNA for the CDR3 is TGTGCCAGCAGCTTAGGGCAGGGGAACACTGAAGCTTTCTTT. Translating it yields CASSLGQGNTEAFF. The V and J genes are TRBV11-1 and TRBJ1-1; D perhaps matches TRBD1 (5 bases). This CDR3 has 14 amino acids. Germline values: CDR1 SGHAT, CDR2 FQDESV (reference sequence). The V and J ends lost 1 base and 1 base respectively, with 7 bases between them.

The V gene is TRBV9, the J gene TRBJ2-1; D is uncertain. Trimming cost V 4 bases and J 4 bases, with 24 bases left between them. CDR3 length: 18 residues. From germline, CDR1 is SGDLS and CDR2 YYNGEE. Written as DNA, the CDR3 is TGTGCCAGCAGCCCCCTTCCCGGGCAGGTGAAACTATACAATGAGCAGTTCTTC. It translates to CASSPLPGQVKLYNEQFF.

The chain carries TRBV6-5 and TRBJ2-7; D is perhaps TRBD1 or TRBD2 (5 bases each). Germline V gene lookup returns CDR1 MNHEY and CDR2 SVGAGI. The CDR3 length is 14 residues. V lost 7 bases and J 2 bases, leaving 15 bases between the germline ends. CDR3 bases: TGTGCCAGCATGCTCCGGGACGGACCCTACGAGCAGTACTTC. Amino acid sequence: CASMLRDGPYEQYF.

The chain employs TRBV6-5 and TRBJ1-2; 9 bases agree with TRBD1. This CDR3 has 13 residues. Per the germline V gene, CDR1 is MNHEY and CDR2 is SVGAGI. V shed 6 bases and J 6 bases; nucleotides not matched to a gene: 5. The CDR3 nucleotides read TGTGCCAGCAGGGGACAGGGAAGAGATGGCTACACCTTC. Amino acid sequence: CASRGQGRDGYTF.

This chain connects TRBV7-8 to TRBJ1-4; 8 bases align to TRBD1. CDR1 is SGHVS, CDR2 FQNEAQ, per germline. CDR3 length equals 19 residues. J gave up 6 bases and V 0 bases, and 15 bases lay outside the gene matches. This CDR3 is CASSLATPLNRGGDEKLFF. The DNA of the CDR3 is TGTGCCAGCAGCTTAGCGACCCCCCTCAACAGGGGGGGCGATGAAAAACTGTTTTTT. The whole variable domain, filled in from reference TRBV7-8 and TRBJ1-4, reads GAGVSQSPRYKVAKRGQDVALRCDPISGHVSLFWYQQALGQGPEFLTYFQNEAQLDKSGLPSDRFFAERPEGSVSTLKIQRTQQEDSAVYLCASSLATPLNRGGDEKLFFGSGTQLSVL.

This sequence joins TRBV30 and TRBJ1-1; D is unclear. V lost 0 bases and J lost 1, with 9 bases in between. CDR3 length equals 14 residues. The germline CDR1 and CDR2 sequences are GTSNPN and SVGIG (reference sequence). CDR3 protein: CAWSVRLENTEAFF. The CDR3 nucleotides read TGTGCCTGGAGTGTACGGCTCGAGAACACTGAAGCTTTCTTT.

This clone occurred a few times. This chain connects TRBV24-1 to TRBJ2-1; D call uncertain. CDR3 size: 12 residues. V dropped 5 bases and J dropped 2 bases, with 3 bases sitting between them. The germline V gene has CDR1 KGHDR and CDR2 SFDVKD. CDR3 coding DNA: TGTGCCACCAGTGTTGCCTACAATGAGCAGTTCTTC. Protein: CATSVAYNEQFF.

The rearrangement joins TRBV12-3 or TRBV12-4 to TRBJ2-7; D remains unclear. V was trimmed by 2 bases and J by 2 bases, leaving 7 bases between them. The CDR3 length is 13 residues. The CDR3 region has the DNA TGTGCCAGCAGTTTATGGGTTCCCTACGAGCAGTACTTC. It translates to CASSLWVPYEQYF.

This chain connects TRBV19 to TRBJ1-5; D is undetermined. Germline CDR1 LNHDA, CDR2 SQIVND (reference sequence). V was shortened by 3 bases and J by 0 bases, with 6 bases between the two germline ends. The CDR3 consists of 14 residues. The CDR3: CASSIYSSNQPQHF. The DNA for the CDR3 is TGTGCCAGTAGTATCTACAGTAGCAATCAGCCCCAGCATTTT.